This T cell receptor beta chain is drawn from a study of T cell responses to AZD1222 COVID-19 vaccine. Whole-study results and caveats: Only after the peak T cell response were repertoires sampled.

Clones were sequenced by immunoSEQ multiplex PCR, and TCRdb holds only the in-frame ones, with some missing. Of about 93,000 clones in the sample, around 91% were seen once. V lost 7 bases, J lost 4 bases, and 6 bases stayed unmatched. Germline lookup yields CDR1 MNHNY and CDR2 SVGAGI (reference sequence). The CDR3 is 13 amino acids. In the case of this clone: Its antigen is unknown.

V and J are TRBV6-6 and TRBJ1-2; TRBD1 matches at 7 bases. The starting material was peripheral blood, obtained 28 days after the second AZD1222 dose. The source is an adult who received the AZD1222 COVID-19 vaccine. The CDR3 is CASIQGEGYGYTF. CDR3 nucleotide sequence: TGTGCCAGCATCCAGGGGGAGGGCTATGGCTACACCTTC.